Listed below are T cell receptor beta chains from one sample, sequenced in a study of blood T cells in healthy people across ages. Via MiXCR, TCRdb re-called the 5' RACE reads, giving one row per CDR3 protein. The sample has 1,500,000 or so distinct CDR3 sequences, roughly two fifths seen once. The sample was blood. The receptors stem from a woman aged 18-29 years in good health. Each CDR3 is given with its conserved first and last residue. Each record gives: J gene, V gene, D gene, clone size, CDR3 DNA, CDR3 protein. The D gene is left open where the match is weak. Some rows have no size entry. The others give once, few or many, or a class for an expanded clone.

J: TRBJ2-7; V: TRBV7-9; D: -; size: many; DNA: TGTGCCAGCAGCTTAGACAGAGAAGAGCAGTACTTC; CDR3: CASSLDREEQYF
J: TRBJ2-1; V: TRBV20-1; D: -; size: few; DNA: TGCAGTGCTAGAGAGTACAATGAGCAGTTCTTC; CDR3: CSAREYNEQFF
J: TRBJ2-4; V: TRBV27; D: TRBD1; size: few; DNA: TGTGCCAGCAGCCCCACAGGGGGTCAGTTAAGTGAGCAGTACTTC; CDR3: CASSPTGGQLSEQYF
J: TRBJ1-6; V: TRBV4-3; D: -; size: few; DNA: TGCGCCAGCAGCCAAACGTCTACATCACCCCTCCACTTT; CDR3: CASSQTSTSPLHF
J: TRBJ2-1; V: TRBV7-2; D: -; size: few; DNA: TGTGCCAGCAGCTTTACCCGGGACTGGGAGCAGTTCTTC; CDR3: CASSFTRDWEQFF
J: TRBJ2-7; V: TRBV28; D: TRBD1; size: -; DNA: TGTGCCAGCAGTGGGGGACAGACCGACGAGCAGTACTTC; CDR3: CASSGGQTDEQYF
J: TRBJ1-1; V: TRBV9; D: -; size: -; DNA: TGTGCCAGCAGTCGAGGTGGGGTTTGGGGCGAAGCTTTCTTT; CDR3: CASSRGGVWGEAFF
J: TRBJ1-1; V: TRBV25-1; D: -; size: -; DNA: TGTGCCAGCAGTGAAACAAGGGGGGCAGCTGAAGCTTTCTTT; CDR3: CASSETRGAAEAFF
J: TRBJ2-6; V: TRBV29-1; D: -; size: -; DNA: TGCAGCGTTGAAGGCCCCCCACAGGGGGGGGCCAACGTCCCGACTTTC; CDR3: CSVEGPPQGGANVPTF
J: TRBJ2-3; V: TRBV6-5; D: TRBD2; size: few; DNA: TGTGCCAGCAGTCGTAGCGGGGGCTCAGATACGCAGTATTTT; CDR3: CASSRSGGSDTQYF
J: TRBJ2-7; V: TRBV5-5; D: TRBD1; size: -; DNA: TGTGCCAGCAGGTATCCGGGACAGGCAAAAGAGCAGTACTTC; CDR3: CASRYPGQAKEQYF
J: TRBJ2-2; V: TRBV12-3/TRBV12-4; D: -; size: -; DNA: TGTGCCAGCAGTTTTTCCATCGTCGGGGAGCTGTTTTTT; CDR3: CASSFSIVGELFF
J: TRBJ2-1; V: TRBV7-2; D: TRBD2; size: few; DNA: TGTGCCAGCAGCTCGGGACTAGCGGGGGTAGGGCAGTTCTTC; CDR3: CASSSGLAGVGQFF
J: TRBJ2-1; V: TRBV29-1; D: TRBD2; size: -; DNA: TGCAGCGTTGCCCTAGCGGGAGCCGGTGAGCAGTTCTTC; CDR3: CSVALAGAGEQFF
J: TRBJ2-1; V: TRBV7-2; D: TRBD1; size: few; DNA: TGTGCCAGCAGCTGGGACAGGGATACCTACAATGAGCAGTTCTTC; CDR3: CASSWDRDTYNEQFF
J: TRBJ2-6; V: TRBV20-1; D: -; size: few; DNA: TGCAGTGCCGCGGATTCCTCTGGGGCCAACGTCCTGACTTTC; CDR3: CSAADSSGANVLTF
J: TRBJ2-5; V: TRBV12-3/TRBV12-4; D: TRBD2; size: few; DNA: TGTGCCAGCAGTTGGGGGGGAGTCCAAGAGACCCAGTACTTC; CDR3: CASSWGGVQETQYF
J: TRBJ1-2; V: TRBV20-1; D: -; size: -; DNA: TGCAGTGCTAGTAGCCCCTACAACCCATATGGCTACACCTTC; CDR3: CSASSPYNPYGYTF
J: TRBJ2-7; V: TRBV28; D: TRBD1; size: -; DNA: TGTGCCGGCAGTTTAGGGACAGGGGGCTTCTACGAGCAGTACTTC; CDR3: CAGSLGTGGFYEQYF
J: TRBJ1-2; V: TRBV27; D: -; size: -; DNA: TGTGCCAGCAGTCCAAAAACAGAGTATGGCTACACCTTC; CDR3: CASSPKTEYGYTF
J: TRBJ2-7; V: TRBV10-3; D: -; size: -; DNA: TGTGCCATCCTAGCCCAAGGACAGCGCGAGCAGTACTTC; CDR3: CAILAQGQREQYF
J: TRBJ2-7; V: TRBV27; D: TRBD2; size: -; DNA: TGTGCCAGCAGTCTTCCACGACTAGCGGGAGAGTACGAGCAGTACTTC; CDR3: CASSLPRLAGEYEQYF
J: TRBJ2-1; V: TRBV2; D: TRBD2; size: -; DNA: TGTGCCAGCAACCACCCAGGACTAGCGGGAGTCAATGAGCAGTTCTTC; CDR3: CASNHPGLAGVNEQFF
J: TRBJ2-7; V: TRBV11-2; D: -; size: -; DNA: TGTGCCAGCAGCTTGACTACCTACAATGAGCAGTACTTC; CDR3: CASSLTTYNEQYF
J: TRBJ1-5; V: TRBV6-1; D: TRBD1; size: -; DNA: TGTGCCAGCAGTGCAACAGGGACAGTCCAGCCCCAGCATTTT; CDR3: CASSATGTVQPQHF
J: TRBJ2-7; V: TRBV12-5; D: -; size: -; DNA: TGTGCTAGTGGTTTACAAGGGGGGCATCGAGACTACGAGCAGTACTTC; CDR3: CASGLQGGHRDYEQYF
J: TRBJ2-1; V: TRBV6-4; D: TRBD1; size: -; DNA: TGTGCCAGCAGCGAAACCGGGACAGAAACGGGTGAGCAGTTGTTC; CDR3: CASSETGTETGEQLF
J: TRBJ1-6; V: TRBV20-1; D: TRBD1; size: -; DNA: TGCAGTGCTCCTCCGGACAGGCGCGTCGCGGGGCGAGGCTCACCCCTCCACTTT; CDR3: CSAPPDRRVAGRGSPLHF
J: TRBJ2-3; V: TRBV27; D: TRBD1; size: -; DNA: TGTGCCAGCAGTTTGACAGGGGATCTACATACGCAGTATTTT; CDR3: CASSLTGDLHTQYF
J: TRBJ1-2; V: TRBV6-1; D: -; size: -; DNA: TGTGCCAGCAGTGACAAGGGGTGGAGGAACACCTTC; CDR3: CASSDKGWRNTF
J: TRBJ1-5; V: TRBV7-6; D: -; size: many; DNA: TGTGCCAGCAGCTTAGAGCCGGGCCTAAATCAGCCCCAGCATTTT; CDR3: CASSLEPGLNQPQHF
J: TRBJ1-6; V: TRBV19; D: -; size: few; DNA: TGTGCCAGTAGCAACCCCCTCGGGACATACAATTCACCCCTCCACTTT; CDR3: CASSNPLGTYNSPLHF
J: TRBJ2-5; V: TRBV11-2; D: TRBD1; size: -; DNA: TGTGCCAGCAACAATCTCTGGACAGGGGTGGGCCAAGAGACCCAGTACTTC; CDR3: CASNNLWTGVGQETQYF
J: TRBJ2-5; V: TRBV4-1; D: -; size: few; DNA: TGCGCCAGCAGCCTTGCCACGGCGGGGATTCAAGAGACCCAGTACTTC; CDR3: CASSLATAGIQETQYF
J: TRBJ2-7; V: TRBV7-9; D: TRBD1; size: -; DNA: TGTGCCAGCAGCTTAGGGGGACAGATGTACTCCTACGAGCAGTACTTC; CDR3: CASSLGGQMYSYEQYF
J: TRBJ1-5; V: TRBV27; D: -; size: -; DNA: TGTGCCAGCAGTTTGGGGTTTCTGGACCAGCCCCAGCATTTT; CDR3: CASSLGFLDQPQHF
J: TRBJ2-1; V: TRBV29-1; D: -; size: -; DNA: TGCAGCGTTGAACAAAATGAGCAGTTCTTC; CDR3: CSVEQNEQFF
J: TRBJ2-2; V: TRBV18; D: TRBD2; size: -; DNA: TGTGCCAGCTCACCAACCGGGACTAGCGCGAGGGGCACCGGGGAGCTGTTTTTT; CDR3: CASSPTGTSARGTGELFF
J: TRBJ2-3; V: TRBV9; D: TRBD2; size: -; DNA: TGTGCCAGCAGCGTGTCAGCCGGGACTAGCGGGGGACCGGGGACAGATACGCAGTATTTT; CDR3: CASSVSAGTSGGPGTDTQYF
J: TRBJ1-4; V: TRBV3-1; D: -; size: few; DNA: TGTGCCAGCAGCCAGATAATGGGAAAACTGTTTTTT; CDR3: CASSQIMGKLFF